A single sample is the source of the 6 T cell receptor beta chains below, sequenced in a study of blood T cell repertoires in COVID-19. Generated by immunoSEQ multiplex PCR, the TCRdb table keeps only in-frame clones and is missing some. The sample consists of approximately 240,000 clones, approximately 80% of them appearing once. Source material: peripheral blood. These TCRs come from an elderly woman with active or convalescent COVID-19.

The rearrangement links TRBV5-1 to TRBJ1-1; no definite D call. The CDR3 runs to 12 residues. Trimming pared 4 bases from V and 8 bases from J, leaving 12 bases between. CDR1 SGHRS and CDR2 YFSETQ come from the germline V gene. CDR3 amino acids: CASSNVTREAFF. The CDR3, as DNA: TGCGCCAGCAGCAACGTTACTAGGGAAGCTTTCTTT.

The rearrangement links TRBV28 to TRBJ1-6, with a tentative D call TRBD1 (5 bases). Trimming shortened V by 2 bases and J by 0 bases, and 11 bases separated the two germline ends. The V gene's germline CDR1 is MDHEN and CDR2 SYDVKM. The CDR3 is 17 residues long. As DNA, the CDR3 is TGTGCCAGCAGTTTACAGGGCCCCAGCTCCTATAATTCACCCCTCCACTTT. This translates into CASSLQGPSSYNSPLHF.

V is TRBV6-1 and J is TRBJ2-7; D is perhaps TRBD2 (6 bases). The CDR3 is 16 amino acids. Trimming stripped 3 bases from V and 2 bases from J, with 17 bases between. Germline CDR1 MNHNS, CDR2 SASEGT. The CDR3 loop reads CASSEGLLAAPYEQYF. The CDR3 bases are TGTGCCAGCAGTGAGGGTTTGTTAGCGGCCCCCTACGAGCAGTACTTC.

The rearrangement links TRBV14 to TRBJ1-2, with a possible D match to TRBD1 (6 bases). Germline V gives CDR1 SGHDN, CDR2 FVKESK. The CDR3 is 15 amino acids. V lost 1 base to trimming and J lost 7 bases, with 16 bases between them. The CDR3 DNA sequence: TGTGCCAGCAGCCAAGTTTCTACAGGGAATCGTGGCTACACCTTC. It yields the protein CASSQVSTGNRGYTF.

The chain carries TRBV4-1 and TRBJ2-7; 11 nucleotides line up with TRBD1. In germline, CDR1 is MGHRA, CDR2 YSYEKL. V gave up 4 bases and J gave up 4 bases; unmatched junction bases: 6. The CDR3 consists of 15 residues. The CDR3 bases are TGCGCCAGCAGCCCTCGGACAGGGGGCCCGTACGAGCAGTACTTC. Amino acid sequence: CASSPRTGGPYEQYF.

This chain uses TRBV19 with TRBJ2-6, with 8 positions matching TRBD1. The V gene's germline CDR1 is LNHDA and CDR2 SQIVND (reference sequence). J gave up 2 bases and V 10 bases, and 4 bases lay outside the gene matches. The CDR3 sequence is 14 residues long. The CDR3 reads CATTGDPGANVLTF. The CDR3 coding sequence is TGTGCCACGACAGGGGATCCTGGGGCCAACGTCCTGACTTTC.